This TCR beta chain stems from a study of human T cells and chemical hapten exposure. Across the study: The use of 2% DPC on roughly 2 cm by roughly 2 cm of upper inner arm skin constituted sensitization. Study-wide points: The immune response of these alopecia patients might not match healthy individuals'.

Time point in this sample: patch test 3, about 24 weeks after DPC sensitization. The sample's treatment: therapeutic diphenylcyclopropenone sensitization with weekly scalp DPC. This clonotype occurred many times. Antigen specificity is unknown. The V segment lost 4 bases and the J segment 4 bases; nucleotides outside the gene matches: 4. Germline loops: CDR1 SQVTM, CDR2 ANQGSEA. The CDR3 runs 13 residues. Original processing notes: Sample-level TCR yields exhibited a median of around 100,000, with a range of roughly 20,000 to 750,000. Each CDR3 protein is one row after TCRdb ran MiXCR on the RACE reads. TCRdb's processing, not the authors' own work, is the source of the V and J calls. The repertoire holds under 100,000 distinct CDR3 sequences, with about a tenth as singletons.

The source material was whole blood, sampled in connection with sensitization to the hapten diphenylcyclopropenone (DPC). The clonotype was recovered from a woman in her forties or fifties with alopecia areata. Some clones in this sample may be carry-over from other donors' samples. This chain connects TRBV29-1 to TRBJ1-2; 9 nucleotides match TRBD1. CDR3 bases: TGCAGCGTTGGGGGACAGGGAGGCTATGGCTACACCTTC. This encodes CSVGGQGGYGYTF. Complete variable domain (other parts from reference TRBV29-1 and TRBJ1-2): SAVISQKPSRDICQRGTSLTIQCQVDSQVTMMFWYRQQPGQSLTLIATANQGSEATYESGFVIDKFPISRPNLTFSTLTVSNMSPEDSSIYLCSVGGQGGYGYTFGSGTRLTVV.